This TCR beta chain originates from a study of T cells after posttransplantation cyclophosphamide. As for this clone: Its antigen is as yet unknown.

Notes on the study in general: Later post-transplant blood repertoires were often dominated by donor CD8+ memory clones. Recipient CMV seropositivity and CMV reactivation strongly tracked TRB clonality. Blood and skin or GI T cell repertoires showed limited TRB overlap.

This CDR3 region has 15 residues. Germline CDR1 reads SGHRS; CDR2 reads YFSETQ. J lost 3 bases, V lost 1 base, and 5 bases had no gene match. Assay used: immunoSEQ multiplex PCR; TCRdb lists only in-frame clones, some missing. The sample was found to contain fewer than 35,000 clones, and every one recurs. The chain links TRBV5-1 to TRBJ2-5; 8 bases line up with TRBD1. The sample consisted of PBMCs. This clonotype originated in a young woman in good health and a related stem cell transplant donor. The CDR3, as DNA: TGCGCCAGCAGCTTGAGGGGGACAGGCGAAGAGACCCAGTACTTC. Residues: CASSLRGTGEETQYF.